These T cell receptor beta chains were read from a single sample in a study of blood T cell repertoires in COVID-19. Sequencing used immunoSEQ multiplex PCR; TCRdb keeps in-frame clones, though not all of them. The profile shows 200,000 to 300,000 clones, about 90% of them singletons. Sequencing was performed on peripheral blood. Receptor source: a man at least 80 years old with acute or convalescent COVID-19. CDR3s include the opening cysteine and the closing phenylalanine or tryptophan. D genes are given only for firm matches. Expanded clones are given a class, and other clones once, few, many or no size at all.

d_gene | abundance | j_gene | v_gene | CDR3nt | CDR3aa
TRBD2 | once | TRBJ2-4 | TRBV2 | TGTGCCAGCGCCGGGGGGTTCGAGTGGATTCAGTACTTC | CASAGGFEWIQYF
TRBD2 | - | TRBJ2-7 | TRBV5-1 | TGCGCCAGCAGCCCGGGGGGGGCCTCCTACGAGCAGTACTTC | CASSPGGASYEQYF
- | - | TRBJ1-1 | TRBV4-3 | TGCGCCAGCAGCCAAGGAATGGAGCACCCTGAAGCTTTCTTT | CASSQGMEHPEAFF
TRBD1 | few | TRBJ1-1 | TRBV6-5 | TGTGCCAGCAGTTACTCGACAGGGCTGGGTAGTGAAGCTTTCTTT | CASSYSTGLGSEAFF
TRBD1 | - | TRBJ2-5 | TRBV9 | TGTGCCAGCAGCGTAGGGCCGGGACAGCAAGAGACCCAGTACTTC | CASSVGPGQQETQYF
- | - | TRBJ2-5 | TRBV7-3 | TGTGCCAGCAGCCTCAACAGGCAAGAGACCCAGTACTTC | CASSLNRQETQYF
TRBD2 | - | TRBJ2-3 | TRBV7-2 | TGTGCCAGCAGCTTAGGGCGCGGGGGGTTCACAGATACGCAGTATTTT | CASSLGRGGFTDTQYF
TRBD1 | once | TRBJ1-4 | TRBV7-8 | TGTGCCAGCAGCTTATGGGACGGGACAGGGTTGGAAAAACTGTTTTTT | CASSLWDGTGLEKLFF
TRBD1 | - | TRBJ1-3 | TRBV5-1 | TGCGCCAGCCAGGACAGGGCCCTTCCAGGAAACACCATATATTTT | CASQDRALPGNTIYF
TRBD2 | - | TRBJ2-7 | TRBV5-5 | TGTGCCAGCAGCTTGGGGGTAGCGGGAGGTACCTACGAGCAGTACTTC | CASSLGVAGGTYEQYF
- | few | TRBJ1-5 | TRBV28 | TGTGCCAGCAGTTTCAATGGCAGGCCTAATCAGCCCCAGCATTTT | CASSFNGRPNQPQHF
- | - | TRBJ1-4 | TRBV9 | TGTGCCAGCAGCCGCCGGGGGAGGGGCGATGAAAAACTGTTTTTT | CASSRRGRGDEKLFF
TRBD2 | once | TRBJ2-7 | TRBV19 | TGTGCCAGTAGTTCCACAGGTTCAGCGGGAGGCGAGCAGTACTTC | CASSSTGSAGGEQYF
TRBD1 | once | TRBJ1-2 | TRBV19 | TGTGCCAGTAGTACACAGGGGTACGGCTACACCTTC | CASSTQGYGYTF
TRBD2 | - | TRBJ2-3 | TRBV5-4 | TGTGCCAGCAGCCGAACTAGCGGAGTCACAGATACGCAGTATTTT | CASSRTSGVTDTQYF
TRBD1 | - | TRBJ2-1 | TRBV7-6 | TGTGCCAGCAGCCTTCAAACAGGGGGAGGCAATGAGCAGTTCTTC | CASSLQTGGGNEQFF
- | - | TRBJ1-1 | TRBV6-5 | TGTGCCAGCAGTTACTCGAGCCCTAGGAACACTGAAGCTTTCTTT | CASSYSSPRNTEAFF
TRBD1 | - | TRBJ2-2 | TRBV5-1 | TGCGCCAGCAGCCCCGGGACAGGGCCCGGGGAGCTGTTTTTT | CASSPGTGPGELFF
- | - | TRBJ2-1 | TRBV5-6 | TGTGCCAGCAGCTGGGGTCCTGCTTCCGGGACTCAATCTTTTAATGAGCAGTTCTTC | CASSWGPASGTQSFNEQFF
- | - | TRBJ2-2 | TRBV14 | TGTGCCAGCAGCCAAGAGCTAGATTCCGGGGAGCTGTTTTTT | CASSQELDSGELFF
TRBD1 | - | TRBJ2-1 | TRBV29-1 | TGCAGCGTTGGGGACAGGGCTAGTAATGAGCAGTTCTTC | CSVGDRASNEQFF